This T cell receptor beta chain was captured in a study of blood T cell repertoires in COVID-19. The wider study: Some COVID-19 samples were acute and others convalescent; all came from the United States, Italy and Spain. PBMCs, B-cell-depleted T cells, or T cells provided the cDNA or gDNA that made up the material.

Original methodology: Estimation of nucleated cell counts relied on the amplification of reference gene primers. Measured with immunoSEQ multiplex PCR; TCRdb has only the in-frame clones, and not every one. Clone size and V and J calls were adopted from that table, with D and trimming inferred from the DNA. The data contain 160,000 or so clones, around 80% of them singletons. CDR3 length: 16 residues. V dropped 4 bases and J dropped 0; count of bases not matched to a gene: 6. The germline gives CDR1 SGHNT, CDR2 YYREEE (reference sequence). Sequencing was carried out using peripheral blood. The sequence was obtained from a woman of 80 years or more with acute or convalescent COVID-19. The chain combines TRBV5-4 with TRBJ2-2; the match to TRBD1 covers 7 bases. The CDR3 is CASSRDSQPNTGELFF. CDR3 nucleotides: TGTGCCAGCAGCCGGGACAGCCAACCGAACACCGGGGAGCTGTTTTTT.